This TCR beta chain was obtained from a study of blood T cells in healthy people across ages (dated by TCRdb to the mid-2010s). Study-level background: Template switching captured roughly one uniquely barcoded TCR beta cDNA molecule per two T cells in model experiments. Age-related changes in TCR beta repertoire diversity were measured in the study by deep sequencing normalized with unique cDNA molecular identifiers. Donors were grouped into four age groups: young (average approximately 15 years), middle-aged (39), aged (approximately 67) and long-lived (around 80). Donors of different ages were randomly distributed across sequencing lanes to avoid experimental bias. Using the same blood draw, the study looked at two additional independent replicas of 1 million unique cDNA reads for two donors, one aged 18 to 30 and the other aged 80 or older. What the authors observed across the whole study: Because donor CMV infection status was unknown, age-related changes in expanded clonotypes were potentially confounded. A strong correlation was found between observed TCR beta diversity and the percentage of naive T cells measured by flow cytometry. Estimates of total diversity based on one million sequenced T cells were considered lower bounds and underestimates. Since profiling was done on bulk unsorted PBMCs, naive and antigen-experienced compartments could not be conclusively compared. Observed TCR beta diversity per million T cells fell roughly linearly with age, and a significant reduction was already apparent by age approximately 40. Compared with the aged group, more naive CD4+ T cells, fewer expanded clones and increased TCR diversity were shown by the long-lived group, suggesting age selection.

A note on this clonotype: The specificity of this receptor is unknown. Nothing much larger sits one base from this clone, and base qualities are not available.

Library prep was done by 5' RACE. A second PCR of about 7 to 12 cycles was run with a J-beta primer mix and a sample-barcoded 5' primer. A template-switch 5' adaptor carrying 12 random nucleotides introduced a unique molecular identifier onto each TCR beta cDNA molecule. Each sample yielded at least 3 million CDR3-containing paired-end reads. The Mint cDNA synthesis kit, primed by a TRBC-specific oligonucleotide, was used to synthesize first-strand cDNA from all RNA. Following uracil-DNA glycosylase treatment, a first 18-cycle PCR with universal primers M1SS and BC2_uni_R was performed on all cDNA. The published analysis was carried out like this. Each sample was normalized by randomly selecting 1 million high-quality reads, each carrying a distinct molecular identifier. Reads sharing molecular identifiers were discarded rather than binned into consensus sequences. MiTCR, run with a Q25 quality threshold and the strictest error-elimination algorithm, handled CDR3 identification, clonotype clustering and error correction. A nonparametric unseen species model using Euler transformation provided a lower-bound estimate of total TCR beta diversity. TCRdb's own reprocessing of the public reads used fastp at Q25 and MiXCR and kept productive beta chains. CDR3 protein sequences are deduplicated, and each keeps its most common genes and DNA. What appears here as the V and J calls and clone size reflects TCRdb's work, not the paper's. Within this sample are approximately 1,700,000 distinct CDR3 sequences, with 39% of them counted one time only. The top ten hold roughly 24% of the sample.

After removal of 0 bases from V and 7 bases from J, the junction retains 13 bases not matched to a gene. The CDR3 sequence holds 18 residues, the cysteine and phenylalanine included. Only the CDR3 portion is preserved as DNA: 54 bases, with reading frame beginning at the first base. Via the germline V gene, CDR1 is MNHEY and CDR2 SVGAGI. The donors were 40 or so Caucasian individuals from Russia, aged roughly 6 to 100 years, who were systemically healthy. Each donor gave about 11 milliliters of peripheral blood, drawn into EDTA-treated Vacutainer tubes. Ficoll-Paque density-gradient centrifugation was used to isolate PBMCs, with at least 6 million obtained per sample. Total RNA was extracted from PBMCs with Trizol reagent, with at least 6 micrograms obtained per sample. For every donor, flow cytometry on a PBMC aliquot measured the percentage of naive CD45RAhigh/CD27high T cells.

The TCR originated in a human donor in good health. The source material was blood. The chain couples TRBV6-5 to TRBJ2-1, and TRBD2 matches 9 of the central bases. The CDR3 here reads CASSYSFPSGVEGNEQFF. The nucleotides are TGTGCCAGCAGTTACTCGTTCCCTAGCGGGGTTGAAGGGAATGAGCAGTTCTTC.